These T cell receptor beta chains were read from a single sample in a study of blood T cell repertoires in COVID-19. The assay was immunoSEQ multiplex PCR, and TCRdb's table has in-frame clones only and misses some. In the table there are about 150,000 clones, roughly 84% of which are singletons. The sequencing input was peripheral blood. Every receptor here comes from a man in his sixties or seventies with acute or convalescent COVID-19. Both conserved end residues are part of each CDR3.

V gene | CDR3 protein
TRBV7-9 | CASSLGQGGQPQHF
TRBV10-3 | CAISEAGQGRKTQYF
TRBV4-2 | CASSQDITRGTVNYEQYF
TRBV18 | CASSPLGTGGNYGYTF
TRBV10-3 | CAIRIQGPMNTEAFF
TRBV18 | CASSPRTGGSTDTQYF
TRBV6-5 | CASQRRSSYNSPLHF
TRBV7-8 | CASSPPPGSGGLQGTGELFF
TRBV4-1 | CASSQDAGGRNTIYF
TRBV4-1 | CASSQERTFGIEYEQYF
TRBV3-1/TRBV3-2 | CASSQIGGEQYF
TRBV25-1 | CASSDPAYNSPLHF
TRBV27 | CASRNGDQPQHF
TRBV5-1 | CASRRGALNLNEQFF
TRBV15 | CATSRPGQTNEKLFF
TRBV19 | CASQPTMNTEAFF
TRBV10-3 | CAISEPPDRGHPAFF
TRBV5-5 | CASSTGQTSTDTQYF
TRBV28 | CASSPTLLGTFGYGTEAFF
TRBV19 | CASSMGFGTADGYTF
TRBV7-9 | CASSLVAPSTGGITEAFF
TRBV29-1 | CSVPLPDTQYF
TRBV6-5 | CASRTGGAGGYTF
TRBV19 | CASSIGTGTDTQYF
TRBV28 | CASSSPGTSGLDTQYF
TRBV7-3 | CASSSGQGNTEAFF
TRBV7-3 | CASSPTSISETQYF
TRBV7-8 | CASSLAGGTRPHEQYF
TRBV3-1/TRBV3-2 | CASSQYGGGELFF
TRBV6-4 | CAMTGPNSPLHF
TRBV5-1 | CASSLGAGGRLAGVRFF
TRBV5-4 | CASSLDRRDNYGYTF
TRBV11-1 | CASSPDRRKETQYF
TRBV9 | CASSVATGGGASSYNEQFF
TRBV21-1 | CASSQRRSGELFF
TRBV9 | CASSPGLHSYEQYF
TRBV5-1 | CASSLALGGDTQYF
TRBV19 | CASRRSQNPYQPQHF
TRBV4-1 | CASSQSGNQPQHF
TRBV4-1 | CASSQGVLLADPYNEQFF
TRBV30 | CAWSAYKAGAPYSNQPQHF
TRBV28 | CASRVPGGLHEKLFF
TRBV19 | CASSGTGTGVETQYF
TRBV5-6 | CASSFGRNTEAFF
TRBV7-2 | CASSPPGLAGGNEQFF
TRBV5-1 | CASSLEREPYEQYF